Listed below are T cell receptor beta chains from one sample, sequenced in a study of blood T cell repertoires in COVID-19. Sequencing was performed with immunoSEQ multiplex PCR; in TCRdb, only in-frame clones are kept and a portion is missing. Found here are 50,000 to 75,000 clones, 70% to 85% of them singletons; the top ten hold about 20%. Sequenced: peripheral blood. The receptor source for this set is a man aged 55 to 70 with acute or convalescent COVID-19. Each CDR3 is given with its conserved first and last residue. Each record gives: clone size, V gene, CDR3 length, J gene, D gene, CDR3 protein, CDR3 DNA. The D gene is left open where the match is weak. Expanded clones are given a class, and other clones once, few, many or no size at all.

clone_size: .; v_call: TRBV7-9; cdr3_length: 14; j_call: TRBJ1-5; d_call: .; cdr3_aa: CASSLEAGHQPQHF; cdr3_nt: TGTGCCAGCAGCTTAGAGGCAGGGCATCAGCCCCAGCATTTT
clone_size: .; v_call: TRBV29-1; cdr3_length: 12; j_call: TRBJ1-4; d_call: .; cdr3_aa: CSVDSGFEKLFF; cdr3_nt: TGCAGCGTGGACTCCGGGTTCGAAAAACTGTTTTTT
clone_size: .; v_call: TRBV4-1; cdr3_length: 17; j_call: TRBJ1-2; d_call: TRBD1; cdr3_aa: CASSHKGQGSPSGGYTF; cdr3_nt: TGCGCCAGCAGCCACAAGGGACAGGGGTCTCCATCGGGTGGCTACACCTTC
clone_size: few; v_call: TRBV5-5; cdr3_length: 15; j_call: TRBJ1-4; d_call: .; cdr3_aa: CASSLEGLTNEKLFF; cdr3_nt: TGTGCCAGCAGCTTGGAGGGGCTGACTAATGAAAAACTGTTTTTT
clone_size: .; v_call: TRBV6-6; cdr3_length: 14; j_call: TRBJ2-3; d_call: .; cdr3_aa: CASSARTFTDTQYF; cdr3_nt: TGTGCCAGCAGTGCCCGGACTTTCACAGATACGCAGTATTTT
clone_size: .; v_call: TRBV7-2; cdr3_length: 14; j_call: TRBJ2-3; d_call: .; cdr3_aa: CASSLEQYTDTQYF; cdr3_nt: TGTGCCAGCAGCTTAGAACAGTACACAGATACGCAGTATTTT
clone_size: .; v_call: TRBV5-1; cdr3_length: 13; j_call: TRBJ2-1; d_call: .; cdr3_aa: CASSLVAYNEQFF; cdr3_nt: TGCGCCAGCAGCTTGGTAGCATACAATGAGCAGTTCTTC
clone_size: .; v_call: TRBV15; cdr3_length: 15; j_call: TRBJ2-5; d_call: .; cdr3_aa: CATSRDLASQETQYF; cdr3_nt: TGTGCCACCAGCAGAGATCTGGCCTCGCAAGAGACCCAGTACTTC
clone_size: .; v_call: TRBV5-6; cdr3_length: 13; j_call: TRBJ2-1; d_call: .; cdr3_aa: CASSTTPDNEQFF; cdr3_nt: TGTGCCAGCAGCACTACCCCCGACAATGAGCAGTTCTTC
clone_size: .; v_call: TRBV10-3; cdr3_length: 14; j_call: TRBJ2-3; d_call: .; cdr3_aa: CAIRSLESTDTQYF; cdr3_nt: TGTGCCATCAGGTCGCTGGAGAGCACAGATACGCAGTATTTT
clone_size: .; v_call: TRBV4-3; cdr3_length: 17; j_call: TRBJ2-2; d_call: TRBD1; cdr3_aa: CASSFQAGTGGSGELFF; cdr3_nt: TGCGCCAGCAGCTTCCAGGCGGGGACAGGGGGCTCCGGGGAGCTGTTTTTT
clone_size: .; v_call: TRBV20-1; cdr3_length: 15; j_call: TRBJ1-3; d_call: .; cdr3_aa: CSASESGTSGNTIYF; cdr3_nt: TGCAGTGCTAGTGAGTCAGGAACTTCTGGAAACACCATATATTTT
clone_size: .; v_call: TRBV4-1; cdr3_length: 18; j_call: TRBJ2-7; d_call: TRBD1; cdr3_aa: CASSQEEGGTGSPYEQYF; cdr3_nt: TGCGCCAGCAGCCAAGAAGAGGGCGGGACAGGCTCCCCTTACGAGCAGTACTTC
clone_size: few; v_call: TRBV7-3; cdr3_length: 14; j_call: TRBJ1-5; d_call: .; cdr3_aa: CASSLRGEIQPQHF; cdr3_nt: TGTGCCAGCAGCTTACGCGGGGAGATTCAGCCCCAGCATTTT
clone_size: .; v_call: TRBV7-9; cdr3_length: 14; j_call: TRBJ1-5; d_call: .; cdr3_aa: CASSPAGPHQPQHF; cdr3_nt: TGTGCCAGCAGCCCGGCAGGGCCGCATCAGCCCCAGCATTTT
clone_size: .; v_call: TRBV27; cdr3_length: 17; j_call: TRBJ2-3; d_call: .; cdr3_aa: CASSPRPLLLSTDTQYF; cdr3_nt: TGTGCCAGCAGTCCCCGTCCCCTCTTACTAAGCACAGATACGCAGTATTTT
clone_size: .; v_call: TRBV7-9; cdr3_length: 15; j_call: TRBJ1-4; d_call: TRBD1; cdr3_aa: CASSTIQGQSEKLFF; cdr3_nt: TGTGCCAGCAGCACAATACAGGGGCAGTCTGAAAAACTGTTTTTT
clone_size: .; v_call: TRBV7-6; cdr3_length: 15; j_call: TRBJ1-6; d_call: TRBD1; cdr3_aa: CASSLETGTNSPLHF; cdr3_nt: TGTGCCAGCAGCTTAGAGACAGGGACCAATTCACCCCTCCACTTT
clone_size: few; v_call: TRBV6-6; cdr3_length: 16; j_call: TRBJ2-1; d_call: TRBD2; cdr3_aa: CASSPKAGEIYNEQFF; cdr3_nt: TGTGCCAGCAGTCCAAAAGCGGGAGAAATATACAATGAGCAGTTCTTC
clone_size: .; v_call: TRBV7-2; cdr3_length: 15; j_call: TRBJ1-5; d_call: TRBD1; cdr3_aa: CASSLVDRVGQPQHF; cdr3_nt: TGTGCCAGCAGCTTAGTCGACAGGGTCGGGCAGCCCCAGCATTTT
clone_size: .; v_call: TRBV19; cdr3_length: 15; j_call: TRBJ2-7; d_call: TRBD2; cdr3_aa: CASSPGLAPGYEQYF; cdr3_nt: TGTGCCAGTAGTCCAGGACTAGCTCCAGGATACGAGCAGTACTTC
clone_size: .; v_call: TRBV28; cdr3_length: 15; j_call: TRBJ1-5; d_call: TRBD1; cdr3_aa: CASSLPQGAHQPQHF; cdr3_nt: TGTGCCAGCAGTTTACCTCAGGGGGCCCATCAGCCCCAGCATTTT
clone_size: .; v_call: TRBV30; cdr3_length: 13; j_call: TRBJ2-7; d_call: TRBD2; cdr3_aa: CAWSTRLADEQYF; cdr3_nt: TGTGCCTGGAGTACCCGACTAGCTGACGAGCAGTACTTC
clone_size: .; v_call: TRBV3-1/TRBV3-2; cdr3_length: 13; j_call: TRBJ2-2; d_call: .; cdr3_aa: CASSWAFTGELFF; cdr3_nt: TGTGCCAGCAGTTGGGCCTTCACCGGGGAGCTGTTTTTT
clone_size: .; v_call: TRBV6-5; cdr3_length: 13; j_call: TRBJ2-2; d_call: TRBD2; cdr3_aa: CASRWTSDGELFF; cdr3_nt: TGTGCCAGCAGATGGACTAGCGACGGGGAGCTGTTTTTT
clone_size: .; v_call: TRBV18; cdr3_length: 14; j_call: TRBJ2-7; d_call: TRBD1; cdr3_aa: CASSPGQGRDEQYF; cdr3_nt: TGTGCCAGCTCACCCGGACAGGGGAGGGACGAGCAGTACTTC
clone_size: .; v_call: TRBV4-2; cdr3_length: 16; j_call: TRBJ2-7; d_call: TRBD2; cdr3_aa: CASSHYSGSGIYEQYF; cdr3_nt: TGTGCCAGCAGCCATTATAGCGGGAGTGGAATCTACGAGCAGTACTTC
clone_size: .; v_call: TRBV28; cdr3_length: 12; j_call: TRBJ2-1; d_call: .; cdr3_aa: CASSFLAGEQFF; cdr3_nt: TGTGCCAGCAGTTTTTTAGCCGGCGAGCAGTTCTTC
clone_size: .; v_call: TRBV24-1; cdr3_length: 17; j_call: TRBJ2-3; d_call: TRBD2; cdr3_aa: CATSDPDPGRSTDTQYF; cdr3_nt: TGTGCCACCAGTGACCCGGACCCCGGGAGGAGCACAGATACGCAGTATTTT
clone_size: .; v_call: TRBV7-2; cdr3_length: 15; j_call: TRBJ2-1; d_call: .; cdr3_aa: CASSSRLRSYNEQFF; cdr3_nt: TGTGCCAGCAGCTCCCGACTGCGCTCCTACAATGAGCAGTTCTTC